Each of the 11 T cell receptor beta chains below was sequenced from the same sample in a study of CD8+ T cells in alopecia areata. Extraction and reverse transcription of RNA yielded cDNA as the sequencing template. Profiling relied on immunoSEQ multiplex PCR, and the TCRdb table lists in-frame clones only, not all of them. The sample lists some 200,000 clones; roughly 50% were seen once. The sequencing input was CD8+ T cells sorted from blood. These receptors all stem from a human donor in good health.

The CDR3 DNA sequence: TGTGCCAGCAGCTTAGCTCCGGGGCGCAACAATGAGCAGTTCTTC. Encoded protein: CASSLAPGRNNEQFF. This chain uses TRBV7-8 with TRBJ2-1; D might be TRBD1 or TRBD2, each matching 5 bases. Trimming shortened V by 0 bases and J by 5 bases, and 11 bases separated the two germline ends. CDR3 length equals 15 residues. The germline V gene encodes CDR1 SGHVS and CDR2 FQNEAQ.

The V call is TRBV29-1, the J call TRBJ2-1; 9 bases line up with TRBD2. CDR1 is SQVTM, CDR2 ANQGSEA, per germline. Trimming took 7 bases from V and 6 from J; bases not matched to a gene: 10. The CDR3 is 14 amino acids. The CDR3 sequence is CSAIAGGPVNEQFF. The CDR3 coding sequence is TGCAGCGCCATTGCGGGGGGGCCCGTCAATGAGCAGTTCTTC.

Points on this clone: The sample carries other DNA sequences with the same CDR3. This chain uses TRBV11-2 with TRBJ2-7; 7 bases fit TRBD2. J was trimmed by 2 bases and V by 6 bases; bases with no gene match: 7. The germline CDR1 and CDR2 sequences are SGHAT and FQNNGV. This CDR3 contains 14 residues. The CDR3 DNA reads as TGTGCCAGCAGTTCGGGACGGGGGGCCTACGAGCAGTACTTC. As protein: CASSSGRGAYEQYF.

This rearrangement joins TRBV2 to TRBJ2-7; possibly TRBD2 for D (6 bases). CDR1 is SNHLY, CDR2 FYNNEI, per germline. The CDR3 covers 15 residues. V was shortened by 4 bases and J by 0 bases, with 13 bases between the two germline ends. The CDR3 region is CASSVGGAYSYEQYF. The CDR3 DNA is TGTGCCAGCAGTGTGGGCGGGGCGTACTCCTACGAGCAGTACTTC.

V is TRBV27 and J is TRBJ2-7; no clear D. The CDR3 contains 13 residues. V was cut by 0 bases and J by 2 bases, with 5 bases left in between. Germline values: CDR1 MNHEY, CDR2 SMNVEV (reference sequence). The CDR3 reads CASSLSSPYEQYF. For the CDR3, the DNA is TGTGCCAGCAGTTTATCCAGCCCCTACGAGCAGTACTTC.

In this sample, this clone turned up a few times. The genes are TRBV10-3 and TRBJ2-7; D gene ambiguous. The CDR3 is made up of 14 amino acids. V was pared by 0 bases and J by 4 bases, with 10 bases between. From germline, CDR1 is ENHRY and CDR2 SYGVKD. The CDR3 DNA reads as TGTGCCATCAGTGAGTCAGCAGCCGGATACGAGCAGTACTTC. Translation: CAISESAAGYEQYF.

V usage is TRBV9 and J usage is TRBJ1-2; weak D call: TRBD1 (6 bases). Germline-derived CDR1 and CDR2 are SGDLS and YYNGEE. V gave up 1 base and J gave up 6 bases, with 10 bases separating them. This CDR3 has 13 residues. The CDR3 DNA reads as TGTGCCAGCAGCGTAACGACAGGCGATGGCTACACCTTC. Amino acids: CASSVTTGDGYTF.

The chain combines TRBV5-4 with TRBJ1-2; 11 bases match TRBD1. CDR1 SGHNT and CDR2 YYREEE come from the germline V gene (reference sequence). The CDR3 spans 15 residues. J lost 6 bases, V lost 5 bases, and 9 bases had no gene match. The CDR3 loop is CASRVPGQGDDGYTF. Here the CDR3 DNA reads TGTGCCAGCAGGGTCCCGGGACAGGGGGACGATGGCTACACCTTC.

This chain joins TRBV29-1 and TRBJ1-2; the D is unclear. Between the trimmed V and J ends, which lost 4 bases and 8 bases, there was a span of 11 bases. The length of the CDR3 is 11 residues. Germline values: CDR1 SQVTM, CDR2 ANQGSEA. The CDR3 loop is CSVAAPQGYTF. The CDR3 bases are TGCAGCGTTGCCGCCCCCCAGGGCTACACCTTC. The full variable domain, with the rest looked up from reference TRBV29-1 and TRBJ1-2, is SAVISQKPSRDICQRGTSLTIQCQVDSQVTMMFWYRQQPGQSLTLIATANQGSEATYESGFVIDKFPISRPNLTFSTLTVSNMSPEDSSIYLCSVAAPQGYTFGSGTRLTVV.

J is TRBJ1-2 and V is TRBV27; perhaps TRBD1 as D (5 bases). Germline assignment: CDR1 MNHEY and CDR2 SMNVEV (reference sequence). The CDR3 runs to 14 residues. Trimming took off 5 bases at V and 4 bases at J, with 14 bases between the two ends. CDR3 nucleotide sequence: TGTGCCAGCAGTGACATCGGGGGGGGCTATGGCTACACCTTC. Its protein product is CASSDIGGGYGYTF.

This chain connects TRBV9 to TRBJ2-7; 9 bases fit TRBD2. V lost 7 bases, J lost 6 bases, and 11 bases stayed unmatched. Germline V gene lookup returns CDR1 SGDLS and CDR2 YYNGEE. This CDR3 region has 14 residues. CDR3 sequence reads: CASERGERGAEQYF. The CDR3 DNA follows: TGTGCCAGCGAGAGGGGCGAGCGGGGGGCCGAGCAGTACTTC.